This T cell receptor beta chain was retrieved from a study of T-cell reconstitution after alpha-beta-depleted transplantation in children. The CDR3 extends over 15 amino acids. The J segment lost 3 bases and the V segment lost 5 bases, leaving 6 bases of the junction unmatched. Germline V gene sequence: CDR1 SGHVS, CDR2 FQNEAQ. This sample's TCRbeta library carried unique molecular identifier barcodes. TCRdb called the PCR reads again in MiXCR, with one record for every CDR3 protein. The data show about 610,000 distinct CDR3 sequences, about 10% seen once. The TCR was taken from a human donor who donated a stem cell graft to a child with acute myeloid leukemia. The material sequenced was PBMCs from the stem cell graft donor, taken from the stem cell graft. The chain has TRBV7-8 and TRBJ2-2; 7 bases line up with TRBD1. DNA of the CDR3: TGTGCCAGCAGCGACATGGGACAGTACACCGGGGAGCTGTTTTTT. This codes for CASSDMGQYTGELFF.